These T cell receptor beta chains were read from a single sample in a study of blood T cell dynamics during melanoma immunotherapy. TCRdb keeps only in-frame clones here, not all; method: immunoSEQ multiplex PCR. The sample holds 25,000 to 30,000 clones, approximately 80% seen once. Material: blood, obtained from a patient treated with checkpoint blockade. The receptors here all came from a human donor with melanoma. Each CDR3 is given with its conserved first and last residue. D genes are given only for firm matches.

D gene | J gene | V gene | CDR3 protein
- | TRBJ1-2 | TRBV27 | CASSRTLDKANYGYTF
- | TRBJ2-3 | TRBV9 | CAGGRGRTDTQYF
- | TRBJ1-2 | TRBV7-9 | CASSPSEGGPYYGYTF
TRBD1 | TRBJ1-6 | TRBV5-1 | CASSFGTEFYNSPLHF
- | TRBJ1-5 | TRBV10-2 | CASRQGRNQPQHF
TRBD2 | TRBJ2-1 | TRBV2 | CATTSGPKNEQFF
- | TRBJ2-3 | TRBV30 | CAWFWGNTQYF
- | TRBJ1-6 | TRBV6-1 | CASSEAMGGSPLHF
- | TRBJ1-1 | TRBV9 | CASSSRALLNTEAFF
- | TRBJ1-1 | TRBV7-6 | CASRGLGGQDTEAFF
TRBD1 | TRBJ1-4 | TRBV2 | CASSSQDRGGEKLFF
TRBD2 | TRBJ2-1 | TRBV19 | CASSTGLAGGGEQFF
TRBD2 | TRBJ2-2 | TRBV18 | CASSPRTSGGANTGELFF
- | TRBJ1-1 | TRBV18 | CASSLSVRGISTEAFF
TRBD1 | TRBJ2-2 | TRBV5-1 | CASSPGQGGPGELFF
- | TRBJ2-1 | TRBV20-1 | CSAERANEQFF
TRBD1 | TRBJ2-5 | TRBV28 | CASSRSGGETQYF